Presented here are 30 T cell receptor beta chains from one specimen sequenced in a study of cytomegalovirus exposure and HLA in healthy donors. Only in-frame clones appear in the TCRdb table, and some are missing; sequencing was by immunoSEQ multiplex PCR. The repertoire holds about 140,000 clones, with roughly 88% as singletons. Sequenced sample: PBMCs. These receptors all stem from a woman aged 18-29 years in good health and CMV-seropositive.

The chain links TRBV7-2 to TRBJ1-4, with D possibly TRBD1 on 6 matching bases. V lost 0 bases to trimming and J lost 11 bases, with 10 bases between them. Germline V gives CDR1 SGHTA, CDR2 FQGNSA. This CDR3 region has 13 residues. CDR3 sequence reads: CASSLAEGGKLFF. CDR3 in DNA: TGTGCCAGCAGCTTAGCGGAGGGGGGGAAACTGTTTTTT.

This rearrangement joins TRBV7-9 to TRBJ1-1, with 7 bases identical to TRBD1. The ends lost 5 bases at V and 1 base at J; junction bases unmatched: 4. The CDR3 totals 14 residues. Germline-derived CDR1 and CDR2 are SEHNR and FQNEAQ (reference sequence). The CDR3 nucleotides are TGTGCCAGCAGCGCGCAGGGGGGGAACACTGAAGCTTTCTTT. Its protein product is CASSAQGGNTEAFF.

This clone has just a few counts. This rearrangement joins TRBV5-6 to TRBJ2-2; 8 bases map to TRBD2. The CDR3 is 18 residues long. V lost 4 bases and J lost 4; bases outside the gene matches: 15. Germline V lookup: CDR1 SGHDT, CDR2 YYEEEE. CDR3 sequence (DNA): TGTGCCAGCAGCAATACTACTCTAGCGGGTCGCCGCACCGGGGAGCTGTTTTTT. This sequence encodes CASSNTTLAGRRTGELFF. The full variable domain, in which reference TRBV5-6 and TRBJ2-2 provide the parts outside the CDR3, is DAGVTQSPTHLIKTRGQQVTLRCSPKSGHDTVSWYQQALGQGPQFIFQYYEEEERQRGNFPDRFSGHQFPNYSSELNVNALLLGDSALYLCASSNTTLAGRRTGELFFGEGSRLTVL.

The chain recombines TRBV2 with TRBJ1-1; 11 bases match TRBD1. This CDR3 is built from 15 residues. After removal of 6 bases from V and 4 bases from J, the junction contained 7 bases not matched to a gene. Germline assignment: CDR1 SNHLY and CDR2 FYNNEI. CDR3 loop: CASRTSGTGGTEAFF. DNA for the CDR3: TGTGCCAGCAGGACTTCCGGGACAGGGGGCACTGAAGCTTTCTTT.

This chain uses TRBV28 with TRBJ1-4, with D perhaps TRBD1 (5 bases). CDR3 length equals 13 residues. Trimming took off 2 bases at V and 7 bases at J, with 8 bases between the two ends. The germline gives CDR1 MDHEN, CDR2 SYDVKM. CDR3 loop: CASSLQGVEKLFF. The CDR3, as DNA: TGTGCCAGCAGTTTACAGGGTGTTGAAAAACTGTTTTTT.

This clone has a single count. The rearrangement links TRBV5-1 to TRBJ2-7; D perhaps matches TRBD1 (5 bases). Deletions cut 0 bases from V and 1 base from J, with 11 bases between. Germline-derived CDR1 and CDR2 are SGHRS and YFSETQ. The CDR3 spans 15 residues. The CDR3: CASSLDAQVSYEQYF. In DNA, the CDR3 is TGCGCCAGCAGCTTGGACGCACAGGTATCCTACGAGCAGTACTTC.

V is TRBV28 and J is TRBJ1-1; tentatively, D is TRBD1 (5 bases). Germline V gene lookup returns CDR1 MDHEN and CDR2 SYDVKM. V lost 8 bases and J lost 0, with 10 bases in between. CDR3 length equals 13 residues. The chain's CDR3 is CASADRLNTEAFF. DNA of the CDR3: TGTGCCAGCGCCGACAGACTGAACACTGAAGCTTTCTTT. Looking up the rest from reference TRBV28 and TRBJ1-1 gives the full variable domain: DVKVTQSSRYLVKRTGEKVFLECVQDMDHENMFWYRQDPGLGLRLIYFSYDVKMKEKGDIPEGYSVSREKKERFSLILESASTNQTSMYLCASADRLNTEAFFGQGTRLTVV.

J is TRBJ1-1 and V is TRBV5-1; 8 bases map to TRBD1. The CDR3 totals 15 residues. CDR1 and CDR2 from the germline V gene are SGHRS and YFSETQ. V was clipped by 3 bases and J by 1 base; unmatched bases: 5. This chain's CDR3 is CASSSRTGSNTEAFF. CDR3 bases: TGCGCCAGCAGCTCTAGGACAGGGTCGAACACTGAAGCTTTCTTT.

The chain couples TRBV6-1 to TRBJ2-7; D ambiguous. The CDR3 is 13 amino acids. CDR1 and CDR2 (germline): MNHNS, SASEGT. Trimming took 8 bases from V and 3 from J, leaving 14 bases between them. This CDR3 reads CASRYSGLYEQYF. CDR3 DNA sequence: TGTGCCAGCCGTTATAGTGGGCTCTACGAGCAGTACTTC.

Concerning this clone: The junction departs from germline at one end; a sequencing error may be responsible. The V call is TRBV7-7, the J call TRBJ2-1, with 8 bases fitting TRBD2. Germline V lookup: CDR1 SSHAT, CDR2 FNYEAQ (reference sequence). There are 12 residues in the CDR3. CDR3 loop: CASSDSGKIQFF. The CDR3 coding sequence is TGTGCTAGCAGCGATAGCGGGAAGATACAGTTCTTC. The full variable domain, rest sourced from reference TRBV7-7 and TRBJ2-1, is GAGVSQSPRYKVTKRGQDVTLRCDPISSHATLYWYQQALGQGPEFLTYFNYEAQPDKSGLPSDRFSAERPEGSISTLTIQRTEQRDSAMYRCASSDSGKIQFFGPGTRLTVL.

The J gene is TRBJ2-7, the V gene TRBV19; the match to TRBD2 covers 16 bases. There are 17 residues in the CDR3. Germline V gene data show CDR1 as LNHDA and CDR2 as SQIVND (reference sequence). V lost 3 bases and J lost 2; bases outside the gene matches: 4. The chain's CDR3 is CASSIGTSGGAPYEQYF. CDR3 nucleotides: TGTGCCAGTAGTATCGGGACTAGCGGGGGGGCCCCCTACGAGCAGTACTTC.

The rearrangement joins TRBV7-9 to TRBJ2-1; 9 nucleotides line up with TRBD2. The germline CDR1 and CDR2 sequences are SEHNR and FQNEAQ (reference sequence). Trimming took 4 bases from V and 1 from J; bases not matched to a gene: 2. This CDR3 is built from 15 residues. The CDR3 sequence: CASSSSGRSYNEQFF. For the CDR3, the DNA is TGTGCCAGCAGCTCAAGCGGGAGGTCCTACAATGAGCAGTTCTTC.

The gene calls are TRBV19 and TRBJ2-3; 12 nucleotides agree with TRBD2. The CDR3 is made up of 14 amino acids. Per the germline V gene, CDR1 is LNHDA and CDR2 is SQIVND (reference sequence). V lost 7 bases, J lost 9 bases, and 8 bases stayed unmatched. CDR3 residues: CASTPLAGGRTQYF. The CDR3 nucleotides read TGTGCCAGTACCCCACTAGCGGGGGGACGGACGCAGTATTTT.

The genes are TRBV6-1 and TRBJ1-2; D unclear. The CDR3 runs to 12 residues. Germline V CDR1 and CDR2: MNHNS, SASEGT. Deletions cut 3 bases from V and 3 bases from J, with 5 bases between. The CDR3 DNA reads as TGTGCCAGCAGTGACCCTTACTATGGCTACACCTTC. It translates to CASSDPYYGYTF.

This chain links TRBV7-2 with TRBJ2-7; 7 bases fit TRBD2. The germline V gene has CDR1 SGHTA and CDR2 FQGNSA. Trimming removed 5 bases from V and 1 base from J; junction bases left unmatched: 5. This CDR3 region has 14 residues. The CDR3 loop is CASSPGRGSYEQYF. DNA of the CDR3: TGTGCCAGCAGCCCCGGGCGGGGGTCCTACGAGCAGTACTTC.

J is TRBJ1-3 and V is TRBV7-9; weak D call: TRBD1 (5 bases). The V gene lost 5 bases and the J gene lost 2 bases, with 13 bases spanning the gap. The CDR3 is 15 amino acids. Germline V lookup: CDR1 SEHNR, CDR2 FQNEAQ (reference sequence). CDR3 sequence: CASSRAGTPGNTIYF. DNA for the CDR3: TGTGCCAGCAGCCGAGCCGGGACTCCTGGAAACACCATATATTTT.

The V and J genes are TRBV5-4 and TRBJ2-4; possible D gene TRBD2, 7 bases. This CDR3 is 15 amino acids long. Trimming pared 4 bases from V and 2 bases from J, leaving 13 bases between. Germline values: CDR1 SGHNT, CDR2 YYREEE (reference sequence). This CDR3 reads CASSPWGGSKNIQYF. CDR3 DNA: TGTGCCAGCAGCCCGTGGGGGGGCTCCAAAAACATTCAGTACTTC.

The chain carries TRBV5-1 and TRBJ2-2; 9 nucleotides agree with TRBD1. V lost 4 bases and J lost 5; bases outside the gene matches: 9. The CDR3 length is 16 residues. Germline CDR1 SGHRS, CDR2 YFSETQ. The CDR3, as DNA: TGCGCCAGCAGCCCCCGGGACAGGGAGATAACCGGGGAGCTGTTTTTT. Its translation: CASSPRDREITGELFF.

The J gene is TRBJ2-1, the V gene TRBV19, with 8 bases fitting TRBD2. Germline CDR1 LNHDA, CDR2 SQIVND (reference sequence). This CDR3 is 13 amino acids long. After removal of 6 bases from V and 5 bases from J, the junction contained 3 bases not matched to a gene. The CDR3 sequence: CASSRLAHNEQFF. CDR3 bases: TGTGCCAGTAGCAGACTAGCGCACAATGAGCAGTTCTTC. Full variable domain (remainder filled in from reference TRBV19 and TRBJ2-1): DGGITQSPKYLFRKEGQNVTLSCEQNLNHDAMYWYRQDPGQGLRLIYYSQIVNDFQKGDIAEGYSVSREKKESFPLTVTSAQKNPTAFYLCASSRLAHNEQFFGPGTRLTVL.

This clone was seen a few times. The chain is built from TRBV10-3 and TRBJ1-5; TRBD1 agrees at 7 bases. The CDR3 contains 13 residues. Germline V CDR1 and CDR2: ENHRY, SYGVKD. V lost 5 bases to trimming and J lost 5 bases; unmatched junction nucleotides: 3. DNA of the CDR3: TGTGCCATCAGTAGACAGGGAGATCAGCCCCAGCATTTT. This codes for CAISRQGDQPQHF.

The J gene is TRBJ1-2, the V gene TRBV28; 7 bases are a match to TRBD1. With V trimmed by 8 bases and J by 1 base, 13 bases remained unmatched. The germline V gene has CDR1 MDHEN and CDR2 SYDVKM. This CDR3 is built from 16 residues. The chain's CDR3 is CASPLPPGQSNYGYTF. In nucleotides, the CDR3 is TGTGCCAGCCCTCTCCCGCCGGGACAGAGTAACTATGGCTACACCTTC.

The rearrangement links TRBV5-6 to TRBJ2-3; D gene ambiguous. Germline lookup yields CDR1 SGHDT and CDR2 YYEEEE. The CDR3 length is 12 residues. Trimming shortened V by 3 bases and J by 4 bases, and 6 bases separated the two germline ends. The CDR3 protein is CASSSQPDTQYF. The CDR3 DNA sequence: TGTGCCAGCAGCTCACAGCCAGATACGCAGTATTTT.

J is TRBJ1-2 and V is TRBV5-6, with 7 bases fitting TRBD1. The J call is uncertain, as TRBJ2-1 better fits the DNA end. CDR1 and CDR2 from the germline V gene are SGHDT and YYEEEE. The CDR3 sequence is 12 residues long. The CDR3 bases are TGTGCCAGCAGCTTAGGGGGCCGACAGCAGTTCTTC. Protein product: CASSLGGRQQFF.

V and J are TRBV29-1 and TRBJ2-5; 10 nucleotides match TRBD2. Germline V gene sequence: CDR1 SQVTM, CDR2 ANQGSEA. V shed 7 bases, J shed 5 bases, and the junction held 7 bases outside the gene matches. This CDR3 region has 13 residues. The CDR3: CSGAGGPRETQYF. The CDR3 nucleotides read TGCAGCGGAGCGGGGGGGCCGAGGGAGACCCAGTACTTC.

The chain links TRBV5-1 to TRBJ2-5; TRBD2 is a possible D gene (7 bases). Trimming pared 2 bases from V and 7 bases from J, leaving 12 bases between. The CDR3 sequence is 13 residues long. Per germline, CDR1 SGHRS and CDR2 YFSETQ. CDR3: CASSFDAGATQYF. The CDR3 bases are TGCGCCAGCAGCTTTGATGCGGGGGCGACCCAGTACTTC.

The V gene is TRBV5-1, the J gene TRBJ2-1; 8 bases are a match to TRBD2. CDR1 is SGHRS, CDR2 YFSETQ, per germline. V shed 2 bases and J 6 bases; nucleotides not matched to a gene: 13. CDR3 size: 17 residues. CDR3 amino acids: CASSLSGRASASNEQFF. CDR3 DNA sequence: TGCGCCAGCAGCTTAAGCGGGAGAGCTTCCGCGAGCAATGAGCAGTTCTTC.

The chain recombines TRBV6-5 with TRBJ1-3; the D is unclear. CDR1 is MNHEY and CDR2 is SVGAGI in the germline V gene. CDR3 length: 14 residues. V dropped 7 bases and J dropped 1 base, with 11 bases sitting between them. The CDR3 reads CASKVGLSGNTIYF. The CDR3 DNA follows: TGTGCCAGCAAAGTAGGACTTTCTGGAAACACCATATATTTT.

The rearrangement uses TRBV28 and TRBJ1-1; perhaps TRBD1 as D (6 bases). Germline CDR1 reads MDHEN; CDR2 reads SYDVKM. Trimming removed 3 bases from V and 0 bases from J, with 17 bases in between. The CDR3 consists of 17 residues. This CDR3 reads CASSLGRWGRMNTEAFF. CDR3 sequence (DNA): TGTGCCAGCAGTTTGGGGCGGTGGGGGCGAATGAACACTGAAGCTTTCTTT. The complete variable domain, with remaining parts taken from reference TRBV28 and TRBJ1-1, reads DVKVTQSSRYLVKRTGEKVFLECVQDMDHENMFWYRQDPGLGLRLIYFSYDVKMKEKGDIPEGYSVSREKKERFSLILESASTNQTSMYLCASSLGRWGRMNTEAFFGQGTRLTVV.

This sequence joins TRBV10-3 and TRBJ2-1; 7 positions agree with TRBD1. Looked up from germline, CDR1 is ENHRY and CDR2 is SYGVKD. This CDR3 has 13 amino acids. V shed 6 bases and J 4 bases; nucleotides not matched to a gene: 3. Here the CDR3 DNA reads TGTGCCATCAGACCGGGACAGTACAATGAGCAGTTCTTC. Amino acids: CAIRPGQYNEQFF.

The CDR3 DNA is TGTGCCAGCAGTGAAAGGGGGGGCCTAGGAAACACCATATATTTT. As protein: CASSERGGLGNTIYF. The J gene is TRBJ1-3, the V gene TRBV6-1, with a possible D match to TRBD1 (6 bases). The CDR3 has 15 residues. V gave up 2 bases and J gave up 4 bases, with 12 bases separating them. Germline V gives CDR1 MNHNS, CDR2 SASEGT.